This entry lists 28 T cell receptor beta chains sequenced from one sample in a study of early T cells in non-severe SARS-CoV-2 infection. MiXCR, applied by TCRdb to the 5' RACE reads, yields one record per CDR3 protein. The profile shows about 86,000 distinct CDR3 sequences, about an eighth of them singletons. Specimen: whole blood. The receptors here all came from an adult who was a healthcare worker with PCR-confirmed SARS-CoV-2 infection or an uninfected control (not recorded which).

This clonotype was observed many times. This chain connects TRBV28 to TRBJ2-7; 9 nucleotides match TRBD1. V was clipped by 7 bases and J by 3 bases; unmatched bases: 10. This CDR3 is 15 amino acids long. Germline CDR1 reads MDHEN; CDR2 reads SYDVKM. The CDR3, as DNA: TGTGCCAGCAACGGAGCGGGACAGGGTTTCTACGAGCAGTACTTC. It specifies CASNGAGQGFYEQYF.

This clonotype was recorded many times. The V gene is TRBV14, the J gene TRBJ2-7; D gene unclear. V was pared by 2 bases and J by 2 bases, with 1 base between. The V gene's germline CDR1 is SGHDN and CDR2 FVKESK. The CDR3 has 11 residues. This CDR3 is CASSQTYEQYF. The CDR3 DNA reads TGTGCCAGCAGCCAAACCTACGAGCAGTACTTC.

The chain is built from TRBV7-7 and TRBJ2-5, with 8 bases fitting TRBD1. The CDR3 loop spans 13 amino acids. The junction had 4 bases not matched to a gene; V was cut back by 5 bases and J by 5 bases. Germline CDR1 and CDR2: SSHAT and FNYEAQ (reference sequence). CDR3: CASSQDRDETQYF. CDR3 coding DNA: TGTGCCAGCAGCCAGGACAGGGACGAGACCCAGTACTTC.

The rearrangement joins TRBV4-1 to TRBJ2-4; D not resolved. The CDR3 has 17 residues. Per the germline V gene, CDR1 is MGHRA and CDR2 is YSYEKL. V lost 0 bases and J lost 0, with 12 bases in between. CDR3 bases: TGCGCCAGCAGCCAAGATCAAGTCACCCTAGCCAAAAACATTCAGTACTTC. Residues: CASSQDQVTLAKNIQYF.

The chain carries TRBV9 and TRBJ2-7; 8 bases agree with TRBD1. The junction had 4 bases not matched to a gene; V was cut back by 0 bases and J by 2 bases. The CDR3 sequence is 15 residues long. Germline-derived CDR1 and CDR2 are SGDLS and YYNGEE. The CDR3 reads CASSVATGGTYEQYF. The CDR3 coding sequence is TGTGCCAGCAGCGTAGCAACAGGGGGAACCTACGAGCAGTACTTC.

V and J are TRBV7-6 and TRBJ2-2; 8 bases map to TRBD2. Germline CDR1 reads SGHVS; CDR2 reads FNYEAQ. The CDR3 sequence is 16 residues long. Trimming at V came to 5 bases and at J to 7 bases, leaving 12 bases not matched to a gene. CDR3 amino acids: CASSPPGGAGIGELFF. The CDR3 DNA sequence: TGTGCCAGCAGCCCCCCGGGAGGGGCGGGTATCGGGGAGCTGTTTTTT.

J is TRBJ2-4 and V is TRBV29-1; 9 bases match TRBD2. CDR1 and CDR2 from the germline V gene are SQVTM and ANQGSEA. The CDR3 has 21 amino acids. V was clipped by 3 bases and J by 1 base; unmatched bases: 22. The DNA of the CDR3 is TGCAGCGTTGATCCGGCCCTAGCGGGATTACATCATATACGGGCCAAAAACATTCAGTACTTC. Translated: CSVDPALAGLHHIRAKNIQYF.

This clonotype was seen only a few times. The gene calls are TRBV12-3 or TRBV12-4 and TRBJ2-2; tentative D call: TRBD2 (6 bases). The CDR3 spans 11 residues. V lost 6 bases and J 13 bases, leaving 12 bases between the germline ends. Written as DNA, the CDR3 is TGTGCCAGCAGCAGCGCGGGGAGGCTGTTTTTT. Translated: CASSSAGRLFF.

This chain connects TRBV7-2 to TRBJ1-1; perhaps TRBD1 as D (5 bases). V lost 3 bases to trimming and J lost 8 bases, with 16 bases between them. The germline V gene has CDR1 SGHTA and CDR2 FQGNSA. The CDR3 extends over 14 amino acids. The CDR3 DNA follows: TGTGCCAGCAGCTTTCAACCAGTCAACAGGGAAGCTTTCTTT. Translation: CASSFQPVNREAFF.

This clonotype has a single count. The J gene is TRBJ2-7, the V gene TRBV7-2; D gene unclear. The CDR3 has 14 residues. The V gene lost 2 bases and the J gene lost 2 bases, with 10 bases spanning the gap. Per germline, CDR1 SGHTA and CDR2 FQGNSA. The DNA for the CDR3 is TGTGCCAGCAGCTTACAGGCCGGGCCCTACGAGCAGTACTTC. Its translation: CASSLQAGPYEQYF.

About this clonotype: At one boundary the junction diverges from the germline segment, which might be a read error. The gene calls are TRBV6-5 and TRBJ1-1; D is perhaps TRBD1 (5 bases). This CDR3 contains 14 residues. Germline lookup yields CDR1 MNHEY and CDR2 SVGAGI. CDR3 bases: TGTGCCAGCTTTACCATGAGTGGACACACCGAAGCTTTCTTT. Residues: CASFTMSGHTEAFF.

The V gene is TRBV27, the J gene TRBJ2-7; 8 nucleotides match TRBD1. Trimming at V came to 0 bases and at J to 7 bases, leaving 5 bases not matched to a gene. The CDR3 is made up of 14 amino acids. The germline V gene has CDR1 MNHEY and CDR2 SMNVEV (reference sequence). CDR3 bases: TGTGCCAGCAGTTTATCCGCAGGGGGCGGGGAGCAGTACTTC. As protein: CASSLSAGGGEQYF.

This clonotype has ten or more counts. This rearrangement joins TRBV20-1 to TRBJ2-2, with D maybe TRBD1 (8 bases). CDR1 DFQATT and CDR2 SNEGSKA come from the germline V gene (reference sequence). CDR3 length: 15 amino acids. Trimming left V 0 bases short and J 7 bases short, with 15 bases between. The CDR3 reads CSARDQRDRNGELFF. The CDR3 region has the DNA TGCAGTGCTAGAGATCAGCGGGACAGGAACGGGGAGCTGTTTTTT.

This clonotype was observed a handful of times. The rearrangement links TRBV10-3 to TRBJ2-5, with 8 bases fitting TRBD2. Germline lookup yields CDR1 ENHRY and CDR2 SYGVKD. V lost 10 bases to trimming and J lost 4 bases; unmatched junction nucleotides: 8. There are 13 residues in the CDR3. Here the CDR3 reads CATSPGGTETQYF. CDR3 nucleotide sequence: TGTGCCACCAGCCCGGGGGGGACAGAGACCCAGTACTTC.

Many counts were recorded for this clonotype. The V call is TRBV5-1, the J call TRBJ1-2; D is unresolved. The length of the CDR3 is 15 residues. Germline-derived CDR1 and CDR2 are SGHRS and YFSETQ. Trimming pared 0 bases from V and 8 bases from J, leaving 17 bases between. The CDR3, as DNA: TGCGCCAGCAGCTTGGCCGACCGCACCCTTCAAGGCTACACCTTC. This encodes CASSLADRTLQGYTF.

This clonotype appeared many times. V and J are TRBV7-8 and TRBJ2-5, with no clear D. V dropped 4 bases and J dropped 1 base, with 7 bases sitting between them. This CDR3 is 13 amino acids long. Per germline, CDR1 SGHVS and CDR2 FQNEAQ. The CDR3 region has the DNA TGTGCCAGCAGCTACCGGGCCCAAGAGACCCAGTACTTC. This encodes CASSYRAQETQYF.

This clonotype was recorded many times. J is TRBJ2-1 and V is TRBV12-3 or TRBV12-4, with D unclear. The CDR3 covers 14 residues. Trimming cost V 5 bases and J 4 bases, with 12 bases left between them. This CDR3 is CASSPPGQYNEQFF. The DNA of the CDR3 is TGTGCCAGCAGTCCTCCCGGGCAGTACAATGAGCAGTTCTTC.

The chain employs TRBV5-1 and TRBJ2-1; TRBD1 or TRBD2 may be the D gene (7 bases each). V was cut by 4 bases and J by 4 bases, with 21 bases left in between. Germline values: CDR1 SGHRS, CDR2 YFSETQ. The length of the CDR3 is 17 residues. CDR3 sequence: CASSLRQGGGLYNEQFF. The CDR3 DNA reads TGCGCCAGCAGCCTCCGACAGGGCGGGGGCCTTTACAATGAGCAGTTCTTC.

In this sample, this clonotype turned up many times. The rearrangement uses TRBV9 and TRBJ1-1, with D hard to call. Per germline, CDR1 SGDLS and CDR2 YYNGEE. The CDR3 covers 14 residues. Deletions cut 0 bases from V and 1 base from J, with 7 bases between. The CDR3 coding sequence is TGTGCCAGCAGCGTAGTTGCAGGGAACACTGAAGCTTTCTTT. Translating it yields CASSVVAGNTEAFF.

The chain joins TRBV20-1 to TRBJ1-5; no reliable D call. The V gene's germline CDR1 is DFQATT and CDR2 SNEGSKA (reference sequence). The CDR3 totals 14 residues. V shed 2 bases and J shed 3 bases, with 11 bases lying between them. The CDR3, as DNA: TGCAGTGCTAGATCGGGATTTTACAATCAGCCCCAGCATTTT. This translates into CSARSGFYNQPQHF.

This clonotype was detected a few times. The V and J genes are TRBV12-5 and TRBJ2-3, with D possibly matching TRBD1 (6 bases). V lost 5 bases to trimming and J lost 0 bases, with 12 bases between them. CDR3 size: 15 residues. Germline lookup yields CDR1 LGHNT and CDR2 FRNRAP. The CDR3 DNA is TGTGCTAGTGGTGCCGGGACAACTAGCACAGATACGCAGTATTTT. Residues: CASGAGTTSTDTQYF.

V usage is TRBV13 and J usage is TRBJ2-7; 9 nucleotides agree with TRBD1. Germline-derived CDR1 and CDR2 are PRHDT and FYEKMQ (reference sequence). V shed 5 bases, J shed 5 bases, and the junction held 7 bases outside the gene matches. This CDR3 region has 14 residues. This CDR3 reads CASSRGTGIHEQYF. Written as DNA, the CDR3 is TGTGCCAGCAGCCGAGGGACAGGGATCCACGAGCAGTACTTC.

V is TRBV4-1 and J is TRBJ2-7; 9 bases align to TRBD2. Trimming at V came to 3 bases and at J to 7 bases, leaving 7 bases not matched to a gene. The CDR3 runs to 14 residues. The germline CDR1 and CDR2 sequences are MGHRA and YSYEKL. DNA for the CDR3: TGCGCCAGCAGCCATCCGGGACTAGCACATGAGCAGTACTTC. Translation: CASSHPGLAHEQYF.

This clonotype was counted a few times. Here the CDR3 DNA reads TGTGCCAGCAGCCGACGACAGGGGGCTGGGGCCAACGTCCTGACTTTC. It encodes CASSRRQGAGANVLTF. This rearrangement joins TRBV11-2 to TRBJ2-6; 9 positions match TRBD1. Germline CDR1 is SGHAT and CDR2 is FQNNGV. The junction had 4 bases not matched to a gene; V was cut back by 5 bases and J by 2 bases. There are 16 residues in the CDR3.

In its sample, this clonotype was seen a few times. The chain recombines TRBV12-2 with TRBJ2-1; the table's D call, TRBD2, was not checked against the DNA. TRBV12-2 is a pseudogene. The CDR3 loop spans 16 amino acids. The CDR3 region is CASRSRLAETYNEQFF. In nucleotides, the CDR3 is TGTGCAAGTCGCTCCCGACTAGCTGAGACCTACAATGAGCAGTTCTTC.

This clonotype was seen a handful of times. The chain couples TRBV20-1 to TRBJ1-2; 7 bases are a match to TRBD1. Per germline, CDR1 DFQATT and CDR2 SNEGSKA (reference sequence). J gave up 6 bases and V 3 bases, and 7 bases lay outside the gene matches. The CDR3 covers 13 residues. The CDR3 reads CSASLGGVDGYTF. In nucleotides, the CDR3 is TGCAGTGCTAGCCTAGGGGGCGTTGATGGCTACACCTTC.

This chain links TRBV7-2 with TRBJ2-5; D may be TRBD1 (6 bases). The CDR3 contains 15 residues. The germline V gene encodes CDR1 SGHTA and CDR2 FQGNSA. V was trimmed by 1 base and J by 8 bases, leaving 17 bases between them. CDR3 DNA: TGTGCCAGCAGCTTAGAGCCCGGACAGTCAAGAACCCAGTACTTC. The encoded protein is CASSLEPGQSRTQYF. Drawing the rest from reference TRBV7-2 and TRBJ2-5, the complete variable domain is GAGVSQSPSNKVTEKGKDVELRCDPISGHTALYWYRQSLGQGLEFLIYFQGNSAPDKSGLPSDRFSAERTGGSVSTLTIQRTQQEDSAVYLCASSLEPGQSRTQYFGPGTRLLVL.

The CDR3 DNA reads TGTGCCAGCAGTTACTCTCCGGGGGCGGGCACAGATACGCAGTATTTT. It encodes CASSYSPGAGTDTQYF. The rearrangement links TRBV6-5 to TRBJ2-3; D possibly uses TRBD1 or TRBD2 (6 bases each). The CDR3 length is 16 residues. CDR1 MNHEY and CDR2 SVGAGI come from the germline V gene. Trimming left V 0 bases short and J 1 base short, with 11 bases between.